These 28 T cell receptor beta chains share one sample of origin, sequenced in a study of T cell repertoires and HLA-DP antigens. What these receptors recognize is not known. Libraries were prepared by immunoSEQ multiplex PCR; TCRdb keeps only in-frame clonotypes and omits some of them. The sample lists some 120,000 clones, approximately 92% occurring once. The source material was CD4+ T cells from PBMCs. Every receptor here comes from a woman in her late teens or twenties in good health and CMV-seronegative.

The J gene is TRBJ1-6, the V gene TRBV19; TRBD1 agrees at 7 bases. CDR3 length: 15 residues. Germline-derived CDR1 and CDR2 are LNHDA and SQIVND (reference sequence). V was pared by 4 bases and J by 6 bases, with 6 bases of the junction left unmatched. The chain's CDR3 is CASSTAGTVNSPLHF. The CDR3 DNA follows: TGTGCCAGTAGTACAGCCGGGACAGTTAATTCACCCCTCCACTTT.

The J gene is TRBJ2-2, the V gene TRBV5-6; TRBD1 is a possible D gene (5 bases). The germline gives CDR1 SGHDT, CDR2 YYEEEE. V lost 0 bases, J lost 0 bases, and 9 bases lay in between. CDR3 length: 16 amino acids. CDR3 in amino acids: CASSLGTGSNTGELFF. CDR3 nucleotide sequence: TGTGCCAGCAGCTTGGGAACAGGCTCGAACACCGGGGAGCTGTTTTTT.

The J gene is TRBJ2-1, the V gene TRBV7-3, with D unclear. Germline CDR1 reads SGHTA; CDR2 reads FQGTGA. Trimming cost V 1 base and J 6 bases, with 10 bases left between them. The CDR3 sequence is 14 residues long. CDR3 amino acids: CASSLIPAINEQFF. The CDR3 bases are TGTGCCAGCAGCTTAATACCGGCAATCAATGAGCAGTTCTTC.

This clone has just one count. An end of the junction does not agree with germline; a read error may underlie this. The chain recombines TRBV9 with TRBJ2-3, with 11 positions matching TRBD2. The CDR3 consists of 16 residues. Germline loops: CDR1 SGDLS, CDR2 YYNGEE. CDR3 sequence (DNA): TGTGCCAGCAGCGTAGGGAGACTAGCGGGAACAGGTACGCAGTATTTT. Amino acids: CASSVGRLAGTGTQYF.

Only a few counts were recorded for this clone. The V gene is TRBV7-3, the J gene TRBJ2-1; no definite D call. Trimming pared 2 bases from V and 8 bases from J, leaving 13 bases between. Germline values: CDR1 SGHTA, CDR2 FQGTGA. The CDR3 runs to 14 residues. CDR3: CASSLLVKSDEQFF. For the CDR3, the DNA is TGTGCCAGCAGCTTACTAGTGAAGTCTGATGAGCAGTTCTTC.

This clone was picked up one time. The chain combines TRBV29-1 with TRBJ2-3; 10 bases fit TRBD2. Looked up from germline, CDR1 is SQVTM and CDR2 is ANQGSEA. The CDR3 sequence is 15 residues long. With V trimmed by 4 bases and J by 2 bases, 6 bases remained unmatched. CDR3 bases: TGCAGCGTTGCTACTAGCGGGGTTTCCACAGATACGCAGTATTTT. Translating it yields CSVATSGVSTDTQYF.

V gene TRBV5-5 combines with J gene TRBJ1-2, with 7 bases identical to TRBD1. This CDR3 is built from 14 residues. Losses at the gene ends were 4 bases for V and 8 bases for J; bases not matched to a gene: 11. Germline V gene data show CDR1 as SGHKS and CDR2 as YYEKEE (reference sequence). The CDR3 DNA reads as TGTGCCAGCAGCACACGGACAGGTGGGGGAGGCTACACCTTC. It is translated as CASSTRTGGGGYTF.

The rearrangement joins TRBV27 to TRBJ1-4, with TRBD1 matching 9 bases. V shed 5 bases and J 8 bases; nucleotides not matched to a gene: 12. The length of the CDR3 is 16 residues. The germline CDR1 and CDR2 sequences are MNHEY and SMNVEV (reference sequence). The CDR3 DNA reads TGTGCCAGCAGTCACCTCCGGGACAGGGCAAGGGAAAAACTGTTTTTT. Residues: CASSHLRDRAREKLFF.

DNA for the CDR3: TGCGCCAGCAGCGGAGGGGGACAGCCTATGGGGAAACTGTTTTTT. It yields the protein CASSGGGQPMGKLFF. J is TRBJ1-4 and V is TRBV4-1; TRBD1 agrees at 7 bases. The CDR3 totals 15 residues. With 5 bases clipped from V and 11 bases from J, the junction kept 14 bases outside the gene matches. Germline values: CDR1 MGHRA, CDR2 YSYEKL.

J is TRBJ1-1 and V is TRBV28, with unresolved D. In germline, CDR1 is MDHEN, CDR2 SYDVKM. V was trimmed by 6 bases and J by 4 bases, leaving 12 bases between them. The CDR3 is made up of 13 amino acids. The CDR3 region is CASSPGWSTEAFF. The CDR3 coding sequence is TGTGCCAGCAGCCCCGGGTGGAGCACTGAAGCTTTCTTT.

This chain links TRBV6-5 with TRBJ1-3, with 10 bases that match TRBD1. Germline CDR1 and CDR2: MNHEY and SVGAGI. The CDR3 consists of 15 residues. The V and J ends lost 6 bases and 2 bases, in that order; junction bases with no gene match: 4. CDR3 sequence reads: CASRSDRGPGNTIYF. The CDR3 DNA follows: TGTGCCAGCAGAAGCGACAGGGGGCCTGGAAACACCATATATTTT.

The rearrangement uses TRBV19 and TRBJ1-1; weak D call: TRBD1 (5 bases). The CDR3 covers 14 residues. V was cut by 4 bases and J by 1 base, with 10 bases left in between. CDR1 LNHDA and CDR2 SQIVND come from the germline V gene (reference sequence). The CDR3 region is CASSSREANTEAFF. CDR3 in DNA: TGTGCCAGTAGTAGCAGGGAAGCGAACACTGAAGCTTTCTTT.

The rearrangement joins TRBV6-5 to TRBJ1-5; no clear D gene. The V gene lost 2 bases and the J gene lost 3 bases, with 5 bases spanning the gap. The CDR3 consists of 13 residues. CDR1 is MNHEY, CDR2 SVGAGI, per germline. The CDR3 nucleotides are TGTGCCAGCAGTTACGCCCCCAATCAGCCCCAGCATTTT. Translation: CASSYAPNQPQHF.

This chain uses TRBV18 with TRBJ1-5, with 7 positions matching TRBD1. Germline CDR1 reads KGHSH; CDR2 reads LQKENI. The CDR3 covers 17 residues. J was trimmed by 3 bases and V by 2 bases; bases with no gene match: 10. CDR3 sequence (DNA): TGTGCCAGCTCACCAAACTCTCCAACAGGGGTCAATCAGCCCCAGCATTTT. Its translation: CASSPNSPTGVNQPQHF.

J is TRBJ1-1 and V is TRBV11-1; no clear D. CDR1 and CDR2 (germline): SGHAT, FQDESV (reference sequence). The CDR3 is made up of 13 amino acids. V was clipped by 3 bases and J by 1 base, with 6 bases between them. This CDR3 is CASSLQPNTEAFF. The CDR3 DNA reads TGTGCCAGCAGCTTGCAACCGAACACTGAAGCTTTCTTT.

The CDR3 DNA reads as TGCGCCAGCAGCTTAGGTGACTTCCAAGAGACCCAGTACTTC. It yields the protein CASSLGDFQETQYF. The chain carries TRBV5-1 and TRBJ2-5; D ambiguous. V lost 2 bases and J lost 1, with 9 bases in between. Germline lookup yields CDR1 SGHRS and CDR2 YFSETQ. CDR3 length: 14 residues.

The V and J genes are TRBV9 and TRBJ2-3; 9 positions match TRBD2. CDR1 and CDR2 from the germline V gene are SGDLS and YYNGEE. This CDR3 comprises 16 residues. After removal of 4 bases from V and 1 base from J, the junction contained 7 bases not matched to a gene. As DNA, the CDR3 is TGTGCCAGCAGCCCGCAAGCGGGAGGAGGCACAGATACGCAGTATTTT. It codes for CASSPQAGGGTDTQYF.

The V gene is TRBV5-1, the J gene TRBJ1-6; no clear D gene. Germline-derived CDR1 and CDR2 are SGHRS and YFSETQ. The CDR3 runs 13 residues. Trimming shortened V by 0 bases and J by 5 bases, and 3 bases separated the two germline ends. This chain's CDR3 is CASSLGDNSPLHF. The DNA for the CDR3 is TGCGCCAGCAGCTTGGGAGATAATTCACCCCTCCACTTT.

The chain is built from TRBV7-2 and TRBJ1-1; D gene unclear. V was cut by 1 base and J by 5 bases, with 8 bases left in between. CDR3 size: 13 residues. Germline V gene lookup returns CDR1 SGHTA and CDR2 FQGNSA. The CDR3 DNA reads TGTGCCAGCAGCTTAGGATCGGAGACTGAAGCTTTCTTT. This gives the protein CASSLGSETEAFF.

In its sample, this clone was seen once. This chain links TRBV18 with TRBJ1-2; unclear D gene. The length of the CDR3 is 15 residues. V lost 3 bases, J lost 0 bases, and 11 bases lay in between. Germline V gene sequence: CDR1 KGHSH, CDR2 LQKENI. The CDR3 region has the DNA TGTGCCAGCTCACCTCTGAGTTATGCTAACTATGGCTACACCTTC. It yields the protein CASSPLSYANYGYTF.

J is TRBJ1-2 and V is TRBV6-6, with TRBD1 as a possible D gene (6 bases). The CDR3 has 15 residues. CDR1 and CDR2 from the germline V gene are MNHNY and SVGAGI (reference sequence). Trimming stripped 2 bases from V and 0 bases from J, with 10 bases between. CDR3 sequence reads: CASSYRDTANYGYTF. DNA of the CDR3: TGTGCCAGCAGTTACCGGGACACCGCTAACTATGGCTACACCTTC.

This chain joins TRBV18 and TRBJ1-1; 7 bases align to TRBD1. V lost 2 bases, J lost 3 bases, and 3 bases stayed unmatched. This CDR3 region has 14 residues. Germline V CDR1 and CDR2: KGHSH, LQKENI. CDR3 sequence reads: CASSPGRGDTEAFF. CDR3 bases: TGTGCCAGCTCACCAGGCAGGGGGGACACTGAAGCTTTCTTT. Variable domain in full (rest from reference TRBV18 and TRBJ1-1): NAGVMQNPRHLVRRRGQEARLRCSPMKGHSHVYWYRQLPEEGLKFMVYLQKENIIDESGMPKERFSAEFPKEGPSILRIQQVVRGDSAAYFCASSPGRGDTEAFFGQGTRLTVV.

The chain has TRBV5-1 and TRBJ2-7; a possible D gene is TRBD2 (5 bases). Germline CDR1 is SGHRS and CDR2 is YFSETQ. Trimming stripped 0 bases from V and 1 base from J, with 8 bases between. CDR3 length: 14 residues. CDR3 bases: TGCGCCAGCAGCTTGGCCGGGGTTTCCTACGAGCAGTACTTC. Its translation is CASSLAGVSYEQYF.

The genes are TRBV28 and TRBJ2-3; TRBD2 matches at 10 bases. Per the germline V gene, CDR1 is MDHEN and CDR2 is SYDVKM. After removal of 4 bases from V and 5 bases from J, the junction contained 6 bases not matched to a gene. CDR3 length equals 15 residues. The CDR3 spells CASSSASGGLDTQYF. In nucleotides, the CDR3 is TGTGCCAGCAGTTCGGCTAGCGGGGGATTAGATACGCAGTATTTT.

V gene TRBV27 combines with J gene TRBJ1-2; tentatively, D is TRBD1 (5 bases). V gave up 8 bases and J gave up 5 bases, with 21 bases separating them. This CDR3 is 15 amino acids long. Germline CDR1 MNHEY, CDR2 SMNVEV (reference sequence). The DNA for the CDR3 is TGTGCCAGCGGAAGCCCCGGGACGTCTCATTATGGCTACACCTTC. This encodes CASGSPGTSHYGYTF.

Here the CDR3 reads CSASGENIQYF. CDR3 nucleotide sequence: TGCAGTGCTAGCGGAGAAAACATTCAGTACTTC. The genes are TRBV20-1 and TRBJ2-4, with D unclear. Germline V lookup: CDR1 DFQATT, CDR2 SNEGSKA (reference sequence). The CDR3 is made up of 11 amino acids. V lost 3 bases and J 5 bases, leaving 5 bases between the germline ends.

V usage is TRBV18 and J usage is TRBJ1-1; 8 bases align to TRBD1. Germline V gene data show CDR1 as KGHSH and CDR2 as LQKENI. The CDR3 spans 14 residues. V was pared by 4 bases and J by 4 bases, with 5 bases of the junction left unmatched. The CDR3 coding sequence is TGTGCCAGCTCACAGTGGACAGGGTTCACTGAAGCTTTCTTT. Translating gives CASSQWTGFTEAFF.

The chain employs TRBV6-6 and TRBJ2-3, with TRBD2 matching over 12 bases. This CDR3 spans 14 amino acids. Germline CDR1 and CDR2: MNHNY and SVGAGI (reference sequence). J gave up 2 bases and V 8 bases, and 2 bases lay outside the gene matches. The chain's CDR3 is CASRTSGNTDTQYF. In DNA, the CDR3 is TGTGCCAGCCGGACTAGCGGGAACACAGATACGCAGTATTTT.